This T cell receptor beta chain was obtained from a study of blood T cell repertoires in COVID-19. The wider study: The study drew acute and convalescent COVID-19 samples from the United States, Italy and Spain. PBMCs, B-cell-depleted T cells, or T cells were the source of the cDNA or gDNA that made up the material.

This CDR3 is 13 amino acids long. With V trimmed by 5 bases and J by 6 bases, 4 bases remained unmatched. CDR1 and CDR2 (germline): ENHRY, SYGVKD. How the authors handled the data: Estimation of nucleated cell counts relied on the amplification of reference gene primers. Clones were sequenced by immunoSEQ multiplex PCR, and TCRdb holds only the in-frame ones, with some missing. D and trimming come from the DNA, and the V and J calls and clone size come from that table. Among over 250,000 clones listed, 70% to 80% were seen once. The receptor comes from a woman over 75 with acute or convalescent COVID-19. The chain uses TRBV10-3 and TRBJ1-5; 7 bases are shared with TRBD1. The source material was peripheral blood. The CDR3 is CAISSQGGQPQHF. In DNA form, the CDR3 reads TGTGCCATCAGTTCCCAGGGGGGTCAGCCCCAGCATTTT.